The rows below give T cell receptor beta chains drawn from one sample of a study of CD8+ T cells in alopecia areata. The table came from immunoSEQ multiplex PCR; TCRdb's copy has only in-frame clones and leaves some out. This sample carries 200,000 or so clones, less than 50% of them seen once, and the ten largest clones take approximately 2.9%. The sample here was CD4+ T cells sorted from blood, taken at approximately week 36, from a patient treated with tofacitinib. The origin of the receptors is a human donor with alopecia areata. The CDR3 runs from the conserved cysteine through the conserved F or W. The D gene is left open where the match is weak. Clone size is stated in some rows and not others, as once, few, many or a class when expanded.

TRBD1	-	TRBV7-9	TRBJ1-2	CASSFTDRGDGYTF	TGTGCCAGCAGCTTCACGGACAGGGGTGATGGCTACACCTTC
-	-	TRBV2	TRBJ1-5	CASSEGFSNQPQHF	TGTGCCAGCAGTGAAGGCTTTAGCAATCAGCCCCAGCATTTT
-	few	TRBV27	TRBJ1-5	CASSQRRDQPQHF	TGTGCCAGCAGTCAAAGGAGGGATCAGCCCCAGCATTTT
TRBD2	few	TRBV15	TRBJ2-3	CATSRDRLAGAHTQYF	TGTGCCACCAGCAGAGACAGACTAGCGGGAGCACATACGCAGTATTTT
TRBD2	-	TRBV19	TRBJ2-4	CASSRREGGKNIQYF	TGTGCCAGTAGTCGGCGGGAGGGCGGCAAAAACATTCAGTACTTC
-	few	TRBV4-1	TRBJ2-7	CASSQGPADITYEQYF	TGCGCCAGCAGCCAAGGCCCCGCGGACATAACCTACGAGCAGTACTTC
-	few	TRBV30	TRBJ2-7	CAWGGTVQYF	TGTGCCTGGGGGGGGACAGTGCAGTACTTC
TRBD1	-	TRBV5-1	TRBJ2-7	CASNGDRGSYEQYF	TGCGCCAGCAACGGAGACAGGGGATCCTACGAGCAGTACTTC
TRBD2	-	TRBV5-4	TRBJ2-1	CASSFGTTNNEQFF	TGTGCCAGCAGCTTCGGGACTACGAACAATGAGCAGTTCTTC
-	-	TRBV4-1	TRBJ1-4	CASSLTGPEKLFF	TGCGCCAGCAGCCTTACCGGACCAGAGAAACTGTTTTTT
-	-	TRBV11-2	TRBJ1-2	CASSLAGVGYGYTF	TGTGCCAGCAGCTTAGCAGGGGTTGGTTATGGCTACACCTTC
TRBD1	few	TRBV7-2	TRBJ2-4	CASSSDRVGIQYF	TGTGCCAGCAGCTCAGACAGGGTTGGCATTCAGTACTTC
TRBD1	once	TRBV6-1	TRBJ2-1	CASRGTGASYEQFF	TGTGCCAGCAGAGGGACAGGGGCGAGTTATGAGCAGTTCTTC